These T cell receptor beta chains were read from a single sample in a study of high-grade serous ovarian cancer treatment subgroups. Clones were read by immunoSEQ multiplex PCR, and TCRdb kept only the in-frame ones, dropping some. The repertoire has thousands of clones, around 78% of them found once; the top ten carry around 8.9%. What was sequenced was tumor tissue. These receptors originate from a human donor with high-grade serous ovarian cancer. Each CDR3 is given with its conserved first and last residue. Fields, in order: J gene, clone size, D gene, V gene, CDR3 protein, CDR3 DNA. D genes are given only for firm matches. Size is omitted from some rows. Given values are once, few, many or a class for expanded clones.

>TRBJ2-1|-|TRBD1|TRBV30
CAWSVQGTGAGGEQFF
TGTGCCTGGAGTGTACAAGGGACAGGGGCCGGCGGTGAGCAGTTCTTC
>TRBJ1-3|-|TRBD1|TRBV6-6
CASSYTDRGKSSTIYF
TGTGCCAGCAGTTACACGGACAGGGGGAAATCGAGCACCATATATTTT
>TRBJ1-2|few|-|TRBV7-9
CASSSPLGADYGYTF
TGTGCCAGCAGCTCCCCGTTGGGGGCCGACTATGGCTACACCTTC
>TRBJ2-2|-|-|TRBV2
CASSGTAAISDTGELFF
TGTGCCAGCAGTGGGACCGCCGCTATCAGTGACACCGGGGAGCTGTTTTTT
>TRBJ2-7|-|-|TRBV6-5
CASRSAGSYEQYF
TGTGCCAGCAGGAGCGCCGGTTCCTACGAGCAGTACTTC
>TRBJ1-3|few|-|TRBV7-6
CASTEAWGALAGNTIYF
TGTGCCAGCACCGAAGCCTGGGGGGCTCTGGCTGGAAACACCATATATTTT
>TRBJ2-1|-|-|TRBV29-1
CSVRKWTDTYNEQFF
TGCAGCGTACGAAAGTGGACAGACACCTACAATGAGCAGTTCTTC
>TRBJ1-5|medium-sized|TRBD1|TRBV5-3
CARSSGGRTRIGNQPQHF
TGTGCCAGAAGCTCAGGGGGACGGACCCGGATAGGCAATCAGCCCCAGCATTTT
>TRBJ2-1|-|TRBD1|TRBV7-2
CASSLGQGPYEQFF
TGTGCCAGCAGCCTGGGACAGGGTCCCTATGAGCAGTTCTTC
>TRBJ1-1|-|-|TRBV4-3
CASSQEARGTEAFF
TGCGCCAGCAGCCAAGAGGCGAGGGGCACTGAAGCTTTCTTT
>TRBJ2-5|once|-|TRBV5-1
CASSSGETQYF
TGCGCCAGCAGCTCGGGAGAGACCCAGTACTTC
>TRBJ2-7|-|TRBD1|TRBV6-6
CASSHVGQGTYEQYF
TGTGCCAGCAGCCATGTGGGACAGGGCACCTACGAGCAGTACTTC
>TRBJ2-7|-|-|TRBV5-4
CASSHTRAPYEQYF
TGTGCCAGCAGCCATACTAGGGCCCCCTACGAGCAGTACTTC
>TRBJ2-2|once|-|TRBV6-5
CASRNQGGTGELFF
TGTGCCAGCAGGAACCAGGGTGGGACCGGGGAGCTGTTTTTT
>TRBJ2-3|-|-|TRBV4-3
CASSLTKLDTQYF
TGCGCCAGCAGTCTCACTAAACTCGATACGCAGTATTTT
>TRBJ2-5|-|-|TRBV29-1
CSVAGGSSSWETQYF
TGCAGCGTTGCGGGCGGATCCTCCTCCTGGGAGACCCAGTACTTC
>TRBJ1-3|-|-|TRBV2
CASSAGNSGNTIYF
TGTGCCAGCAGTGCGGGCAACTCTGGAAACACCATATATTTT
>TRBJ2-5|-|TRBD2|TRBV2
CASRQRLAEQETQYF
TGTGCCAGCAGGCAGAGACTAGCGGAACAAGAGACCCAGTACTTC
>TRBJ2-1|-|-|TRBV5-4
CASSSFGESSYNEQFF
TGTGCCAGCAGCTCCTTCGGGGAAAGCTCCTACAATGAGCAGTTCTTC
>TRBJ2-3|-|TRBD1|TRBV7-9
CVSSLQGEDTQYF
TGTGTCAGCAGCTTACAGGGGGAAGATACGCAGTATTTT
>TRBJ2-1|once|TRBD2|TRBV13
CASSFGGFGSYNEQFF
TGTGCCAGCAGCTTCGGGGGGTTTGGTTCCTACAATGAGCAGTTCTTC
>TRBJ2-3|few|TRBD2|TRBV7-9
CASSGLAGGPGTDTQYF
TGTGCCAGCAGCGGACTAGCGGGAGGGCCTGGCACAGATACGCAGTATTTT
>TRBJ1-3|-|-|TRBV6-5
CASSYRSGISGNTIYF
TGTGCCAGCAGTTACCGATCGGGGATCTCTGGAAACACCATATATTTT
>TRBJ1-3|-|-|TRBV5-6
CASSHFRQLYQGSGNTIYF
TGTGCCAGCAGCCACTTTCGGCAGCTATACCAAGGCTCTGGAAACACCATATATTTT
>TRBJ2-5|once|TRBD1|TRBV7-2
CASSPPGTTGGSRSQYF
TGTGCCAGCAGCCCCCCGGGTACGACAGGGGGGTCGCGTAGCCAGTACTTC
>TRBJ2-1|-|-|TRBV7-6
CASSLQIPNEQFF
TGTGCCAGCAGCTTACAGATCCCCAATGAGCAGTTCTTC